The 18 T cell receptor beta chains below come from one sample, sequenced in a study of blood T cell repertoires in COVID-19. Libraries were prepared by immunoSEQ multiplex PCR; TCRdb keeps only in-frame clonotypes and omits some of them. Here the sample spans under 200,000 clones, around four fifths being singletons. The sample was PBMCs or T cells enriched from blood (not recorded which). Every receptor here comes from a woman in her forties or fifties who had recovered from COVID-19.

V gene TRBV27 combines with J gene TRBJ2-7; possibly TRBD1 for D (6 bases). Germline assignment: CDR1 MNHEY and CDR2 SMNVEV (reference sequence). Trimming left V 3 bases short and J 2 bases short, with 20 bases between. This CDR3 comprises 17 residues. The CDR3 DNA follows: TGTGCCAGCAGTTTTATCACCCAGACAGGACTGGCCTACGAGCAGTACTTC. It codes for CASSFITQTGLAYEQYF.

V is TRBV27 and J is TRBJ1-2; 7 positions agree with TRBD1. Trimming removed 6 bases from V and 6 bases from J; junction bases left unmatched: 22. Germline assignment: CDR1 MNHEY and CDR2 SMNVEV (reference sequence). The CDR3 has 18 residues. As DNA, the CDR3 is TGTGCCAGCAGGACTTTTTTAAGGGACAGCACGGGGGACAATGGCTACACCTTC. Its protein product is CASRTFLRDSTGDNGYTF.

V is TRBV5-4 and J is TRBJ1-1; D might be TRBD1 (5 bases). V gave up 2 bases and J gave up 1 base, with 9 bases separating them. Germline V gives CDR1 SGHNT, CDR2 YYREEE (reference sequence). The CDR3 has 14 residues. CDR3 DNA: TGTGCCAGCAGCTTTCAGGGTACGAACACTGAAGCTTTCTTT. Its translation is CASSFQGTNTEAFF.

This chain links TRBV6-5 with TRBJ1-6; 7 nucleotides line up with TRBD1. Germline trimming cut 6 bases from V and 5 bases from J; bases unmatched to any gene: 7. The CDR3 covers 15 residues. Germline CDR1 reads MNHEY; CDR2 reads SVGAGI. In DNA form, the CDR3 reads TGTGCCAGCAGAGTTGACAGGGCGGATAATTCACCCCTCCACTTT. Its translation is CASRVDRADNSPLHF.

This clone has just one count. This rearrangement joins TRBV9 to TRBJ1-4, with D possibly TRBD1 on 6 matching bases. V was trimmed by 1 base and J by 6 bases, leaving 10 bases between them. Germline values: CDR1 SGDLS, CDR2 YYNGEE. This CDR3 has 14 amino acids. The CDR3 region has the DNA TGTGCCAGCAGCGTATCACAGGGTGATGAAAAACTGTTTTTT. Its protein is CASSVSQGDEKLFF.

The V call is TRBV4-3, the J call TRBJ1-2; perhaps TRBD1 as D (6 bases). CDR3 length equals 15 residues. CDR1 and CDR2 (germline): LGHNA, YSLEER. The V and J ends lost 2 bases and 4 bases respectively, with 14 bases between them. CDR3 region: CASSQWDTAGYGYTF. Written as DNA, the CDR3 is TGCGCCAGCAGCCAATGGGACACCGCTGGCTATGGCTACACCTTC.

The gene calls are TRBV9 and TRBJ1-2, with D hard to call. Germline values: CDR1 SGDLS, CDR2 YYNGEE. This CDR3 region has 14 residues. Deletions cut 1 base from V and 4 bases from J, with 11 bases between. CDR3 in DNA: TGTGCCAGCAGCGTATTCCGGGATGGCTATGGCTACACCTTC. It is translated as CASSVFRDGYGYTF.

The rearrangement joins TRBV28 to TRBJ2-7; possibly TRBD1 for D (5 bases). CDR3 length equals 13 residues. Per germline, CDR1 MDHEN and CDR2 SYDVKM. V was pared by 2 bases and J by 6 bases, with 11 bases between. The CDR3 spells CASSLAQGSEQYF. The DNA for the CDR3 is TGTGCCAGCAGTTTAGCCCAGGGCAGCGAGCAGTACTTC.

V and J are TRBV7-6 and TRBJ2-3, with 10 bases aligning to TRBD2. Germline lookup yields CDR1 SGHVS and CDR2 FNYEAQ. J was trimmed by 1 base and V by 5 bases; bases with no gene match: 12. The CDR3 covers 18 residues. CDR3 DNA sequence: TGTGCCAGCAGCCGTATGGGGTCTGGACTAGCGGGCACAGATACGCAGTATTTT. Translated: CASSRMGSGLAGTDTQYF. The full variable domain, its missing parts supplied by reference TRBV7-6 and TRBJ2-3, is GAGVSQSPRYKVTKRGQDVALRCDPISGHVSLYWYRQALGQGPEFLTYFNYEAQQDKSGLPNDRFSAERPEGSISTLTIQRTEQRDSAMYRCASSRMGSGLAGTDTQYFGPGTRLTVL.

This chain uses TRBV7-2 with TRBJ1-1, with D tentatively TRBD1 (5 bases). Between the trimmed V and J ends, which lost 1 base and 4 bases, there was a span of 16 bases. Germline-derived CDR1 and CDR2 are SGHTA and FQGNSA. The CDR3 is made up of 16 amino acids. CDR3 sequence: CASSLEGRGWGTEAFF. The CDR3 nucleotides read TGTGCCAGCAGCTTAGAGGGGCGGGGTTGGGGCACTGAAGCTTTCTTT.

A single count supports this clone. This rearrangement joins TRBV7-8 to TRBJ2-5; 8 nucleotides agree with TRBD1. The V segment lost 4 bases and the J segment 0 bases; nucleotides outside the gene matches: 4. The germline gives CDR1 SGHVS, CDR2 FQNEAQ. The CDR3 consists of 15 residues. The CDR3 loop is CASSSTGEYQETQYF. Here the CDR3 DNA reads TGTGCCAGCAGCTCGACAGGGGAGTACCAAGAGACCCAGTACTTC.

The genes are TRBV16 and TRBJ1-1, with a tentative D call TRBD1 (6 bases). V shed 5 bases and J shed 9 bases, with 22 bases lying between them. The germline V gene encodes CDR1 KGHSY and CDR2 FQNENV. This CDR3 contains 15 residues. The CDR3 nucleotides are TGTGCCAGCAGCAGAGAAGGAACAGGGATGGTGAAAGCTTTCTTT. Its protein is CASSREGTGMVKAFF.

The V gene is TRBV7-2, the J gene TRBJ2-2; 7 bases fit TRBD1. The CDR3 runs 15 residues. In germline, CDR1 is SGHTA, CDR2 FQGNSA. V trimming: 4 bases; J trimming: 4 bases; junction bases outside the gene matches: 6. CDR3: CASSSQGTGTGELFF. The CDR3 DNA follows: TGTGCCAGCAGCTCACAGGGGACGGGCACCGGGGAGCTGTTTTTT. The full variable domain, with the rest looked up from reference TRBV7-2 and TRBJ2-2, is GAGVSQSPSNKVTEKGKDVELRCDPISGHTALYWYRQSLGQGLEFLIYFQGNSAPDKSGLPSDRFSAERTGGSVSTLTIQRTQQEDSAVYLCASSSQGTGTGELFFGEGSRLTVL.

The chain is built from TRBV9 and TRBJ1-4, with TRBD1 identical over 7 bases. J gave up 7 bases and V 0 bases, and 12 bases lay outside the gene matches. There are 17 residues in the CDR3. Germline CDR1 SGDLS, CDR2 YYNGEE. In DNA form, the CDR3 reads TGTGCCAGCAGCGTAGCCCCATCGACAGGGTTAGGTGAAAAACTGTTTTTT. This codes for CASSVAPSTGLGEKLFF.

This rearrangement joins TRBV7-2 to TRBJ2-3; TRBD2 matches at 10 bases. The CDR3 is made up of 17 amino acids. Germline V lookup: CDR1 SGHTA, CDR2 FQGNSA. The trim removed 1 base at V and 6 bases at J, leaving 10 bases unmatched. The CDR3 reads CASSLGGSSGRWDTQYF. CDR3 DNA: TGTGCCAGCAGCTTAGGGGGTTCTAGCGGGAGATGGGATACGCAGTATTTT. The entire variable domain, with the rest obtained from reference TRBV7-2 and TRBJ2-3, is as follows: GAGVSQSPSNKVTEKGKDVELRCDPISGHTALYWYRQSLGQGLEFLIYFQGNSAPDKSGLPSDRFSAERTGGSVSTLTIQRTQQEDSAVYLCASSLGGSSGRWDTQYFGPGTRLTVL.

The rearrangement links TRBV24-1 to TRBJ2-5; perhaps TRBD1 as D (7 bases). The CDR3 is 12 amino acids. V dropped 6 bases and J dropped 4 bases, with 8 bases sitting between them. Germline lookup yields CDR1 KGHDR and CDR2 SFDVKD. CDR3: CATSQGGETQYF. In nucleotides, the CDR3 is TGTGCCACCAGTCAGGGGGGAGAGACCCAGTACTTC.

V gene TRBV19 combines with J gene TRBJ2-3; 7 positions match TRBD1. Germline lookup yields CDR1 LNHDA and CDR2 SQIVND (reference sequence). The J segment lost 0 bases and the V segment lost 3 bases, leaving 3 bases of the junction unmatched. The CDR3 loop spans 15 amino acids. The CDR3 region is CASSMAGGSTDTQYF. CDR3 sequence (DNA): TGTGCCAGTAGTATGGCAGGGGGAAGCACAGATACGCAGTATTTT.

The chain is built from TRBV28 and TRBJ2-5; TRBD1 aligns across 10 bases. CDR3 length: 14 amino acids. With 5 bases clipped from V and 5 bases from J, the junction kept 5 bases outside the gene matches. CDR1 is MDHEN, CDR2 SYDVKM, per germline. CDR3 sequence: CASSVTGGGETQYF. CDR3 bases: TGTGCCAGCAGTGTGACAGGGGGCGGGGAGACCCAGTACTTC.